What follows are 30 T cell receptor beta chains derived from one specimen sequenced in a study of human T cells and chemical hapten exposure. Specified time point: healthy volunteer bleed at 2 weeks. Blood, whole and unfractionated, served as the source for total RNA extraction. Each CDR3 protein gets one entry after TCRdb re-called the RACE reads with MiXCR. The table shows roughly 130,000 distinct CDR3 sequences, with 8.5% to 9.5% occurring only once. The source material was whole blood. All receptors derive from a male donor in good health. Some clones in this sample may be carry-over from other donors' samples.

This clonotype was recorded a few times. The gene calls are TRBV3-1 and TRBJ2-1; D perhaps matches TRBD1 (5 bases). The CDR3 sequence is 17 residues long. Trimming took off 1 base at V and 0 bases at J, with 13 bases between the two ends. Per germline, CDR1 LGHDT and CDR2 YNNKEL (reference sequence). The CDR3: CASSQGRSRVSYNEQFF. Written as DNA, the CDR3 is TGTGCCAGCAGCCAAGGAAGGTCCAGGGTCTCCTACAATGAGCAGTTCTTC.

The sample holds a few counts of this clonotype. This chain links TRBV19 with TRBJ2-6; D gene uncertain. Trimming pared 2 bases from V and 3 bases from J, leaving 2 bases between. The germline CDR1 and CDR2 sequences are LNHDA and SQIVND (reference sequence). The length of the CDR3 is 13 residues. For the CDR3, the DNA is TGTGCCAGTAGTATAAGTGGGGCCAACGTCCTGACTTTC. It encodes CASSISGANVLTF. Looking up the rest from reference TRBV19 and TRBJ2-6 gives the full variable domain: DGGITQSPKYLFRKEGQNVTLSCEQNLNHDAMYWYRQDPGQGLRLIYYSQIVNDFQKGDIAEGYSVSREKKESFPLTVTSAQKNPTAFYLCASSISGANVLTFGAGSRLTVL.

This clonotype was seen a handful of times. The chain couples TRBV7-2 to TRBJ2-1, with D maybe TRBD2 (5 bases). The germline V gene encodes CDR1 SGHTA and CDR2 FQGNSA. The CDR3 is 15 residues long. Trimming took 1 base from V and 0 from J, leaving 7 bases between them. CDR3: CASSLERSSYNEQFF. The CDR3 DNA reads as TGTGCCAGCAGCTTAGAGCGGAGCTCCTACAATGAGCAGTTCTTC.

This clonotype came up many times. The chain has TRBV6-5 and TRBJ2-1; the D is unclear. Germline CDR1 reads MNHEY; CDR2 reads SVGAGI. This CDR3 has 13 residues. V lost 6 bases to trimming and J lost 5 bases, with 11 bases between them. The CDR3, as DNA: TGTGCCAGCAGCCGGCAGGTGCACAATGAGCAGTTCTTC. This sequence encodes CASSRQVHNEQFF.

This clonotype was detected ten times or more. The gene calls are TRBV3-1 and TRBJ2-6; D is undetermined. The CDR3 is made up of 12 amino acids. Trimming took 10 bases from V and 1 from J, leaving 5 bases between them. Germline assignment: CDR1 LGHDT and CDR2 YNNKEL (reference sequence). The DNA of the CDR3 is TGTGCCACCCTATCTGGGGCCAACGTCCTGACTTTC. Encoded protein: CATLSGANVLTF.

This clonotype was counted between two and nine times. The chain has TRBV24-1 and TRBJ2-2; 9 bases fit TRBD1. Losses at the gene ends were 4 bases for V and 3 bases for J; bases not matched to a gene: 5. CDR1 is KGHDR, CDR2 SFDVKD, per germline. This CDR3 has 16 amino acids. For the CDR3, the DNA is TGTGCCACCAGTGACCGCGACAGGGGGGACACCGGGGAGCTGTTTTTT. It codes for CATSDRDRGDTGELFF.

This clonotype was detected a few times. This chain connects TRBV5-6 to TRBJ2-2; D remains unclear. The V gene lost 1 base and the J gene lost 7 bases, with 5 bases spanning the gap. The germline CDR1 and CDR2 sequences are SGHDT and YYEEEE. This CDR3 is built from 12 residues. The CDR3 DNA reads as TGTGCCAGCAGCTTGAACGGCGGGGAGCTGTTTTTT. This encodes CASSLNGGELFF.

The rearrangement joins TRBV23-1 to TRBJ2-4; TRBD2 matches at 7 bases. TRBV23-1 is classed as an ORF, of uncertain function. CDR3 length: 17 residues. Unmatched junction bases numbered 5, after V lost 0 bases and J lost 0 bases. As DNA, the CDR3 is TGCGCCAGCAGTCAATCTACCAGCGGGGAAGCCAAAAACATTCAGTACTTC. Protein product: CASSQSTSGEAKNIQYF.

In this sample, this clonotype turned up a few times. This sequence joins TRBV19 and TRBJ2-7; D ambiguous. Germline V gives CDR1 LNHDA, CDR2 SQIVND (reference sequence). V lost 5 bases, J lost 6 bases, and 11 bases lay in between. CDR3 size: 12 residues. CDR3 protein: CASSLLGSEQYF. The CDR3 coding sequence is TGTGCCAGTAGTCTTCTAGGCTCCGAGCAGTACTTC.

J is TRBJ1-4 and V is TRBV3-1; D is ambiguous. Trimming stripped 1 base from V and 0 bases from J, with 18 bases between. The CDR3 covers 19 residues. Looked up from germline, CDR1 is LGHDT and CDR2 is YNNKEL (reference sequence). The CDR3 bases are TGTGCCAGCAGCCAAGTCGAGGACGCAACGGGCGCAACTAATGAAAAACTGTTTTTT. Protein sequence: CASSQVEDATGATNEKLFF.

The chain joins TRBV6-5 to TRBJ2-7, with 7 bases that match TRBD1. Trimming at V came to 7 bases and at J to 2 bases, leaving 2 bases not matched to a gene. CDR3 length: 12 amino acids. CDR1 is MNHEY, CDR2 SVGAGI, per germline. CDR3 sequence reads: CASTDRAYEQYF. CDR3 bases: TGTGCCAGCACCGACAGGGCCTACGAGCAGTACTTC.

This clonotype came up a few times. The chain employs TRBV29-1 and TRBJ1-5; D is possibly TRBD1 (5 bases). The CDR3 length is 14 residues. Trimming stripped 4 bases from V and 2 bases from J, with 12 bases between. The V gene's germline CDR1 is SQVTM and CDR2 ANQGSEA. The CDR3 coding sequence is TGCAGCGTTGTCGAACAGGACGGCAATCAGCCCCAGCATTTT. It translates to CSVVEQDGNQPQHF. The complete variable domain, with remaining parts taken from reference TRBV29-1 and TRBJ1-5, reads SAVISQKPSRDICQRGTSLTIQCQVDSQVTMMFWYRQQPGQSLTLIATANQGSEATYESGFVIDKFPISRPNLTFSTLTVSNMSPEDSSIYLCSVVEQDGNQPQHFGDGTRLSIL.

This clonotype was recorded at least ten times. The chain employs TRBV27 and TRBJ1-6; D perhaps matches TRBD1 (6 bases). Trimming left V 5 bases short and J 8 bases short, with 16 bases between. CDR1 is MNHEY, CDR2 SMNVEV, per germline (reference sequence). This CDR3 region has 15 residues. CDR3 nucleotides: TGTGCCAGCAGTCGCATTAGGGGGATGGATTCACCCCTCCACTTT. Amino acids: CASSRIRGMDSPLHF.

This clonotype was seen only a few times. The J gene is TRBJ1-5, the V gene TRBV6-6; perhaps TRBD1 as D (5 bases). There are 15 residues in the CDR3. Trimming cost V 5 bases and J 7 bases, with 18 bases left between them. Germline lookup yields CDR1 MNHNY and CDR2 SVGAGI (reference sequence). The CDR3 DNA reads TGTGCCAGCAGTGAAGGGCCAGGGTCGGGCCAGCCCCAGCATTTT. Translating gives CASSEGPGSGQPQHF.

This clonotype was counted between two and nine times. The chain joins TRBV2 to TRBJ1-5, with D perhaps TRBD1 (5 bases). Trimming removed 0 bases from V and 0 bases from J, with 15 bases in between. Germline V lookup: CDR1 SNHLY, CDR2 FYNNEI. This CDR3 comprises 18 residues. For the CDR3, the DNA is TGTGCCAGCAGTGAAGCGAAGGGGCAGGTTAGTAGCAATCAGCCCCAGCATTTT. This sequence encodes CASSEAKGQVSSNQPQHF.

In its sample, this clonotype was seen many times. This rearrangement joins TRBV25-1 to TRBJ2-5; D is ambiguous. This CDR3 contains 11 residues. The V gene lost 4 bases and the J gene lost 5 bases, with 5 bases spanning the gap. Per the germline V gene, CDR1 is MGHDK and CDR2 is SYGVNS. CDR3 region: CASSGAETQYF. The CDR3 nucleotides read TGTGCCAGCAGTGGAGCGGAGACCCAGTACTTC.

This clonotype came up a few times. This chain joins TRBV7-2 and TRBJ2-7; the D gene is possibly TRBD2 (6 bases). CDR1 and CDR2 from the germline V gene are SGHTA and FQGNSA. CDR3 length: 16 amino acids. V lost 1 base to trimming and J lost 3 bases, with 16 bases between them. In DNA form, the CDR3 reads TGTGCCAGCAGCTTAGACGGCGGGGTTACGATCTACGAGCAGTACTTC. This sequence encodes CASSLDGGVTIYEQYF.

The gene calls are TRBV21-1 and TRBJ1-2. TRBV21-1 is tagged as a pseudogene. The CDR3 runs 14 residues. CDR3 residues: CASSSAQLFYGYTF. CDR3 coding DNA: TGTGCCAGCAGCAGTGCACAGCTTTTTTATGGCTACACCTTC.

Written as DNA, the CDR3 is TGTGCCAGCAGCTTACGACAGGGCGGGGACTATGGCTACACCTTC. Translating gives CASSLRQGGDYGYTF. The rearrangement joins TRBV7-2 to TRBJ1-2; 7 bases map to TRBD1. Per the germline V gene, CDR1 is SGHTA and CDR2 is FQGNSA. The CDR3 length is 15 residues. The ends lost 2 bases at V and 3 bases at J; junction bases unmatched: 6.

This clonotype was counted at least ten times. J is TRBJ1-1 and V is TRBV21-1. TRBV21-1 is flagged as a pseudogene. This CDR3 region has 17 residues. CDR3 DNA: TGTGCCAGCAGCAAACAACCAATCGGGGATCAGAACACTGAAGCTTTCTTT. This translates into CASSKQPIGDQNTEAFF.

This clonotype was observed many times. V and J are TRBV20-1 and TRBJ2-3; 10 bases are a match to TRBD2. CDR1 and CDR2 (germline): DFQATT, SNEGSKA (reference sequence). J lost 5 bases, V lost 3 bases, and 8 bases had no gene match. The length of the CDR3 is 15 residues. CDR3 sequence: CSASTKRGGKDTQYF. CDR3 DNA sequence: TGCAGTGCTAGTACAAAGCGGGGGGGGAAAGATACGCAGTATTTT.

This clonotype came up a few times. The chain recombines TRBV7-9 with TRBJ2-7; D perhaps matches TRBD2 (5 bases). Germline lookup yields CDR1 SEHNR and CDR2 FQNEAQ (reference sequence). Trimming pared 5 bases from V and 4 bases from J, leaving 24 bases between. This CDR3 has 17 residues. CDR3 loop: CASSPKGLVDFRYEQYF. For the CDR3, the DNA is TGTGCCAGCAGCCCCAAAGGGCTCGTGGACTTCAGGTACGAGCAGTACTTC.

This clonotype has at least ten counts. J is TRBJ2-5 and V is TRBV7-9; D remains unclear. This CDR3 is 16 amino acids long. V shed 0 bases and J shed 1 base, with 12 bases lying between them. Germline V gene sequence: CDR1 SEHNR, CDR2 FQNEAQ (reference sequence). The CDR3 nucleotides are TGTGCCAGCAGCTTAGCTTCCGGCTTTCTCCAAGAGACCCAGTACTTC. Encoded protein: CASSLASGFLQETQYF.

This clonotype was seen only a few times. This sequence joins TRBV27 and TRBJ1-5, with D uncertain. The CDR3 covers 14 residues. The germline V and J ends were trimmed by 3 bases and 0 bases, with 6 bases remaining between them. Germline V gives CDR1 MNHEY, CDR2 SMNVEV (reference sequence). CDR3 nucleotide sequence: TGTGCCAGCAGTTTGACAAATAGCAATCAGCCCCAGCATTTT. Translation gives CASSLTNSNQPQHF.

In this sample, this clonotype turned up many times. This chain links TRBV27 with TRBJ2-7, with D perhaps matching TRBD1 or TRBD2 (5 bases each). Germline V gene sequence: CDR1 MNHEY, CDR2 SMNVEV (reference sequence). The V gene lost 2 bases and the J gene lost 2 bases, with 10 bases spanning the gap. CDR3 length: 14 amino acids. Here the CDR3 reads CASSLGDLTYEQYF. CDR3 nucleotide sequence: TGTGCCAGCAGTTTAGGGGACCTCACCTACGAGCAGTACTTC.

The genes are TRBV11-2 and TRBJ2-1; D could derive from TRBD1 or TRBD2 (5 bases each). The germline V gene encodes CDR1 SGHAT and CDR2 FQNNGV. The ends were cut back, 5 bases at V and 5 bases at J, with 10 bases in the middle. The CDR3 loop spans 13 amino acids. In DNA form, the CDR3 reads TGTGCCAGCAGCAGCGGACACAACAATGAGCAGTTCTTC. It codes for CASSSGHNNEQFF. The full variable domain, completed using reference TRBV11-2 and TRBJ2-1, is EAGVAQSPRYKIIEKRQSVAFWCNPISGHATLYWYQQILGQGPKLLIQFQNNGVVDDSQLPKDRFSAERLKGVDSTLKIQPAKLEDSAVYLCASSSGHNNEQFFGPGTRLTVL.

The chain joins TRBV3-1 to TRBJ1-5, with D tentatively TRBD1 (6 bases). Germline loops: CDR1 LGHDT, CDR2 YNNKEL (reference sequence). The CDR3 is made up of 15 amino acids. The germline V and J ends were trimmed by 1 base and 7 bases, with 14 bases remaining between them. CDR3 nucleotide sequence: TGTGCCAGCAGCCAAGTTCCCGGGGGCGGGCAGCCCCAGCATTTT. Translation gives CASSQVPGGGQPQHF.

This clonotype was observed at least ten times. The chain joins TRBV2 to TRBJ2-1, with D unresolved. Trimming pared 5 bases from V and 5 bases from J, leaving 16 bases between. Germline V gene sequence: CDR1 SNHLY, CDR2 FYNNEI. This CDR3 contains 15 residues. This chain's CDR3 is CASSPESTGHNEQFF. Here the CDR3 DNA reads TGTGCCAGCAGTCCCGAGTCGACCGGGCACAATGAGCAGTTCTTC.

The table lists this clonotype with many counts. The chain joins TRBV20-1 to TRBJ2-1; D not certain. The germline V gene encodes CDR1 DFQATT and CDR2 SNEGSKA (reference sequence). The CDR3 length is 14 residues. The ends were cut back, 3 bases at V and 0 bases at J, with 9 bases in the middle. The CDR3 coding sequence is TGCAGTGCTAGTAGGCATAGCTCCTACAATGAGCAGTTCTTC. Residues: CSASRHSSYNEQFF.

The chain is built from TRBV9 and TRBJ2-7, with a possible D match to TRBD2 (5 bases). The germline V and J ends were trimmed by 0 bases and 0 bases, with 10 bases remaining between them. The germline V gene has CDR1 SGDLS and CDR2 YYNGEE. The CDR3 length is 15 residues. For the CDR3, the DNA is TGTGCCAGCAGCGTAGGAGCGGAGAGCTCCTACGAGCAGTACTTC. It is translated as CASSVGAESSYEQYF.